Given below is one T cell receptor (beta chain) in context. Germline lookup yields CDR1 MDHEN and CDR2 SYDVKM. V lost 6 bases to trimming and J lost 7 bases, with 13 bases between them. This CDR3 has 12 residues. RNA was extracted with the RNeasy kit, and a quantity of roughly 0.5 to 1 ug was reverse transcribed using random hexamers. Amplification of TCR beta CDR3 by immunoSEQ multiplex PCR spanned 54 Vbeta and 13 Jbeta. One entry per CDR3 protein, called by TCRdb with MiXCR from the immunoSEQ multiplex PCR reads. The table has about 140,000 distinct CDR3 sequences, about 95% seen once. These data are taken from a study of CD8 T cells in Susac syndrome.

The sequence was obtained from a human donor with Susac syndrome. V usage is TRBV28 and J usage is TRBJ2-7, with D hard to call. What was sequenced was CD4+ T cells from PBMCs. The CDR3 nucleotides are TGTGCCAGCAGGGGTGGGGTCCGGGAGCAGTACTTC. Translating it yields CASRGGVREQYF.